The sequence of this TCR beta chain was determined in a study of shared clonotypes between healthy human individuals. Using immunoSEQ multiplex PCR, the repertoire was profiled, and TCRdb retains in-frame clones only, with some absent. The sample yields roughly 1 million clones, about 80% seen once. The CDR3 has 14 amino acids. Trimming took off 7 bases at V and 0 bases at J, with 12 bases between the two ends. CDR1 and CDR2 from the germline V gene are MDHEN and SYDVKM. This clone was seen more than once but under ten times. The sequence was collected from a man between 18 and 35 years old in good health. Some clones in this sample may be carry-over from other donors' samples. Sample: memory CD4+ T cells from PBMCs. Subset given: CD45RA-negative fraction. V is TRBV28 and J is TRBJ1-1; perhaps TRBD1 as D (6 bases). CDR3 in DNA: TGTGCCAGCACGGGCGGACAGCTGAACACTGAAGCTTTCTTT. Residues: CASTGGQLNTEAFF.